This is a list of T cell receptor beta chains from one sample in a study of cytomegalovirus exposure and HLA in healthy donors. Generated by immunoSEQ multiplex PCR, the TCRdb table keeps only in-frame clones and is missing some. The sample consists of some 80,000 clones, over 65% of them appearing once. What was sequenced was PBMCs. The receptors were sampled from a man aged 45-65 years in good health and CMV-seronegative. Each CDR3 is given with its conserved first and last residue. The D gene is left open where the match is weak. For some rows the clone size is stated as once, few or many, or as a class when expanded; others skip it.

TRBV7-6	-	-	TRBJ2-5	CASSPTLSGDETQYF	TGTGCCAGCAGTCCAACTCTTTCAGGGGACGAGACCCAGTACTTC
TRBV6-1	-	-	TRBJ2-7	CASSEGNRAYEQYF	TGTGCCAGCAGCGAAGGGAACAGGGCCTACGAGCAGTACTTC
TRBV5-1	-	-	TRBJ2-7	CASSLFGQQNYEQYF	TGCGCCAGCAGCTTGTTCGGACAGCAAAATTACGAGCAGTACTTC
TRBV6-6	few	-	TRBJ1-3	CASRPGGSGNTIYF	TGTGCCAGCAGGCCCGGGGGCTCTGGAAACACCATATATTTT
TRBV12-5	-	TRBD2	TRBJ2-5	CASGLLAGGRETQYF	TGTGCTAGTGGTTTGCTAGCGGGGGGGCGAGAGACCCAGTACTTC
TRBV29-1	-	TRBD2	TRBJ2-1	CSAREGPTYNEQFF	TGCAGCGCCCGGGAGGGCCCTACCTACAATGAGCAGTTCTTC
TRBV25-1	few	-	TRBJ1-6	CASSEYRGSLGNSPLHF	TGTGCCAGCAGTGAATATCGCGGGTCTTTAGGGAATTCACCCCTCCACTTT
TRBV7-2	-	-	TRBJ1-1	CASRSQGNTEAFF	TGTGCCAGCAGATCGCAGGGGAACACTGAAGCTTTCTTT
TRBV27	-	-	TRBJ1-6	CASSLLQEGGLSPLHF	TGTGCCAGCAGTTTATTGCAGGAAGGAGGGTTGTCACCCCTCCACTTT
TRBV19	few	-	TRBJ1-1	CASSTRRQGRTEAFF	TGTGCCAGTAGTACCCGGAGGCAGGGGAGAACTGAAGCTTTCTTT
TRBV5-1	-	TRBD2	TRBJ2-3	CASSSGLGRGDTQYF	TGCGCCAGCAGCTCAGGGTTAGGGAGGGGAGATACGCAGTATTTT
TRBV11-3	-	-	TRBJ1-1	CASSLSGAVNTEAFF	TGTGCCAGCAGCCTATCTGGGGCGGTGAACACTGAAGCTTTCTTT
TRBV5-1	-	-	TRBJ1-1	CASSPVEGIPELAFF	TGCGCCAGCAGCCCCGTCGAGGGAATACCGGAGTTGGCTTTCTTT
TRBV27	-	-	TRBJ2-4	CASRTEGANIQYF	TGTGCCAGCAGGACGGAGGGGGCAAACATTCAGTACTTC
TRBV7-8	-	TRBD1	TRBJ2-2	CASSSRDSNTGELFF	TGTGCCAGCAGTTCACGGGACAGCAACACCGGGGAGCTGTTTTTT
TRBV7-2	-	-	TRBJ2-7	CASSLNRKTMEQYF	TGTGCCAGCAGCTTAAACAGGAAGACCATGGAGCAGTACTTC
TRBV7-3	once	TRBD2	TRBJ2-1	CASSPGGVTYNEQFF	TGTGCCAGCAGCCCCGGGGGGGTCACCTACAATGAGCAGTTCTTC
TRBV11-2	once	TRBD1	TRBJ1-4	CASSSPSGGMGEKLFF	TGTGCCAGCAGCTCACCGTCAGGGGGCATGGGTGAAAAACTGTTTTTT
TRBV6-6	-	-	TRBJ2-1	CASSPVREQFF	TGTGCCAGCAGCCCGGTGCGCGAGCAGTTCTTC
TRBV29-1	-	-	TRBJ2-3	CSVETPQGNLDTQYF	TGCAGCGTTGAAACCCCACAGGGAAACTTGGATACGCAGTATTTT
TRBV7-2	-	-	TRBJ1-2	CASSPDGVNYGYTF	TGTGCCAGCAGCCCAGACGGGGTTAACTATGGCTACACCTTC
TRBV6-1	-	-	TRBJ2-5	CASSEVIGGEETQYF	TGTGCCAGCAGTGAAGTGATCGGGGGAGAAGAGACCCAGTACTTC
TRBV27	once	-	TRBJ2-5	CASSLDFNQETQYF	TGTGCCAGCAGTTTAGACTTCAACCAAGAGACCCAGTACTTC
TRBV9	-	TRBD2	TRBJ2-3	CASSVLAGGPDTQYF	TGTGCCAGCAGCGTATTAGCGGGGGGGCCCGATACGCAGTATTTT
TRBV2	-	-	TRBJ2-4	CASSTYRDPNLAKNIQYF	TGTGCCAGCAGTACTTACAGGGACCCTAATTTAGCCAAAAACATTCAGTACTTC
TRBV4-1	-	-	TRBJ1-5	CASSQDPGGPMEPQHF	TGCGCCAGCAGCCAAGATCCCGGGGGACCCATGGAGCCCCAGCATTTT
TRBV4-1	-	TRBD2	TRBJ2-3	CASSQVPSGADTQYF	TGCGCCAGCAGCCAAGTTCCTAGCGGGGCAGATACGCAGTATTTT
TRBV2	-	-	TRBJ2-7	CASSWSEGFHEQYF	TGTGCCAGCAGTTGGTCAGAGGGATTCCACGAGCAGTACTTC
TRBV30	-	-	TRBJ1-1	CAWTRAGGEAFF	TGTGCCTGGACTAGGGCGGGTGGGGAAGCTTTCTTT
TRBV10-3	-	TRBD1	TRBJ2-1	CAISGASSAQPGTAINEQFF	TGTGCCATCAGTGGGGCCTCATCAGCCCAACCCGGGACAGCCATCAATGAGCAGTTCTTC
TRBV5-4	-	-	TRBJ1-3	CASSFPTDRGNTIYF	TGTGCCAGCAGCTTTCCGACTGATAGAGGAAACACCATATATTTT
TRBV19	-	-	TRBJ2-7	CASSRGTYRAEQYF	TGTGCCAGTAGTCGAGGGACCTACAGGGCCGAGCAGTACTTC
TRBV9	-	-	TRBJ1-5	CASSSHGNQPQHF	TGTGCCAGCAGCTCCCATGGCAATCAGCCCCAGCATTTT
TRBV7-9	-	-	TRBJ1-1	CASSSGTQEAFF	TGTGCCAGCAGCTCGGGGACACAAGAAGCTTTCTTT
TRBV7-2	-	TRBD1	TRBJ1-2	CASSRDRANYGYTF	TGTGCCAGCAGCCGAGACAGGGCGAACTATGGCTACACCTTC
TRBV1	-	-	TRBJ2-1	CTSSQTGLAPYNEQFF	TGCACCAGCAGCCAAACCGGACTAGCTCCCTACAATGAGCAGTTCTTC
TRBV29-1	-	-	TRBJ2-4	CSVNMGRIQYF	TGCAGCGTCAATATGGGGCGCATTCAGTACTTC